This T cell receptor (beta chain) originates from a study of cytomegalovirus exposure and HLA in healthy donors. General study findings and limits: As was reported, the classifier diagnosed cytomegalovirus status with high specificity and sensitivity. The authors assumed roughly uniform sequencing depth across donors for presence/absence analyses.

This PCR relied on a set of 60 Vbeta primers and 13 Jbeta primers. Here immunoSEQ multiplex PCR was the method, and the copy in TCRdb shows in-frame clones only, minus some. The table includes around 100,000 clones, around three quarters detected once. Points on this clone: The antigen is not known.

Material for sequencing was PBMCs. The TCR originated in a man in his fifties in good health and CMV-seropositive.

Here the CDR3 reads CASSLAAAGVRNEQYF. The CDR3 nucleotides are TGTGCCAGCAGCTTGGCCGCGGCAGGGGTTCGTAACGAGCAGTACTTC. The chain combines TRBV5-4 with TRBJ2-7; weak D call: TRBD1 (6 bases). Between the trimmed V and J ends, which lost 0 bases and 5 bases, there was a span of 18 bases. The length of the CDR3 is 16 residues. Germline CDR1 reads SGHNT; CDR2 reads YYREEE (reference sequence). Variable domain in full (rest from reference TRBV5-4 and TRBJ2-7): ETGVTQSPTHLIKTRGQQVTLRCSSQSGHNTVSWYQQALGQGPQFIFQYYREEENGRGNFPPRFSGLQFPNYSSELNVNALELDDSALYLCASSLAAAGVRNEQYFGPGTRLTVT.